Below are 31 T cell receptor beta chains sequenced from a single sample in a study of technical replicates of blood from several donors. Using immunoSEQ multiplex PCR, the repertoire was profiled, and TCRdb retains in-frame clones only, with some absent. The data hold 35,000 to 50,000 clones, with 90% to 97% observed a single time. The source material was T cells isolated from PBMCs. Receptors were obtained from a human donor in good health.

Comment on this clone: The junction departs from germline at one end; a sequencing error may be responsible. The chain joins TRBV30 to TRBJ2-7; 7 positions match TRBD2. The germline gives CDR1 GTSNPN, CDR2 SVGIG (reference sequence). This CDR3 spans 13 amino acids. CDR3 sequence reads: CAGRVTSSYEQYF. The CDR3 nucleotides are TGTGCCGGGAGGGTGACTAGCAGCTACGAGCAGTACTTC.

The chain uses TRBV27 and TRBJ2-2; D might be TRBD1 (5 bases). Per the germline V gene, CDR1 is MNHEY and CDR2 is SMNVEV (reference sequence). The CDR3 covers 15 residues. The V gene lost 6 bases and the J gene lost 5 bases, with 16 bases spanning the gap. As DNA, the CDR3 is TGTGCCAGCAGCCTCTGGACACGGCGGACCGGGGAGCTGTTTTTT. This gives the protein CASSLWTRRTGELFF.

V usage is TRBV6-5 and J usage is TRBJ2-5, with 8 bases fitting TRBD2. Germline assignment: CDR1 MNHEY and CDR2 SVGAGI. Losses at the gene ends were 7 bases for V and 5 bases for J; bases not matched to a gene: 0. There are 11 residues in the CDR3. CDR3 DNA: TGTGCCAGCACGGGGGGGGAGACCCAGTACTTC. Amino acids: CASTGGETQYF.

This rearrangement joins TRBV18 to TRBJ1-3; 7 bases match TRBD1. CDR3 length equals 15 residues. Germline CDR1 is KGHSH and CDR2 is LQKENI. V trimming: 6 bases; J trimming: 2 bases; junction bases outside the gene matches: 7. DNA of the CDR3: TGTGCCAGCTCCCAAGACAGGGTTGCTGGAAACACCATATATTTT. As protein: CASSQDRVAGNTIYF.

This clone occurred once. The gene calls are TRBV29-1 and TRBJ1-1; a possible D gene is TRBD1 (5 bases). Trimming removed 8 bases at V and 6 bases at J, with 16 bases between. Germline assignment: CDR1 SQVTM and CDR2 ANQGSEA. There are 12 residues in the CDR3. The CDR3 spells CSPEVRVAEAFF. CDR3 coding DNA: TGCAGCCCCGAGGTCAGGGTTGCTGAAGCTTTCTTT. The entire variable domain, with the rest obtained from reference TRBV29-1 and TRBJ1-1, is as follows: SAVISQKPSRDICQRGTSLTIQCQVDSQVTMMFWYRQQPGQSLTLIATANQGSEATYESGFVIDKFPISRPNLTFSTLTVSNMSPEDSSIYLCSPEVRVAEAFFGQGTRLTVV.

The V call is TRBV7-2, the J call TRBJ1-1, with a tentative D call TRBD1 (5 bases). CDR1 and CDR2 from the germline V gene are SGHTA and FQGNSA. The CDR3 loop spans 15 amino acids. V lost 4 bases and J 2 bases, leaving 14 bases between the germline ends. CDR3: CASSSKGTTNTEAFF. The CDR3 DNA is TGTGCCAGCAGCTCTAAAGGGACTACCAACACTGAAGCTTTCTTT.

V and J are TRBV6-5 and TRBJ1-5; the D is unclear. Germline values: CDR1 MNHEY, CDR2 SVGAGI. V gave up 2 bases and J gave up 4 bases, with 6 bases separating them. The CDR3 runs 13 residues. The CDR3 is CASSYRENQPQHF. CDR3 coding DNA: TGTGCCAGCAGTTACAGGGAGAATCAGCCCCAGCATTTT.

This clone has just one count. The V call is TRBV11-3, the J call TRBJ2-7; TRBD1 is a possible D gene (6 bases). The CDR3 consists of 14 residues. Germline CDR1 SGHNT, CDR2 YENEEA. V was shortened by 5 bases and J by 2 bases, with 13 bases between the two germline ends. The CDR3 loop is CASSQKTGTYEQYF. The CDR3 nucleotides read TGTGCCAGCAGCCAGAAGACAGGAACCTACGAGCAGTACTTC.

The chain employs TRBV6-1 and TRBJ1-1; the D is unclear. Trimming shortened V by 2 bases and J by 1 base, and 11 bases separated the two germline ends. Germline-derived CDR1 and CDR2 are MNHNS and SASEGT. The CDR3 has 15 residues. CDR3 bases: TGTGCCAGCAGTGAAACCCTAGGAAAGAACACTGAAGCTTTCTTT. Translating gives CASSETLGKNTEAFF.

The chain couples TRBV9 to TRBJ2-7; the match to TRBD2 covers 8 bases. The V gene end was trimmed by 3 bases and the J gene end by 1 base; junction bases not matched to a gene: 3. The CDR3 is made up of 14 amino acids. CDR1 and CDR2 (germline): SGDLS, YYNGEE. The CDR3, as DNA: TGTGCCAGCAGCGCGCTAGCGGGTTCCTACGAGCAGTACTTC. This translates into CASSALAGSYEQYF.

The chain carries TRBV6-1 and TRBJ1-2; D is ambiguous. V lost 8 bases and J 8 bases, leaving 18 bases between the germline ends. This CDR3 spans 13 amino acids. Germline CDR1 and CDR2: MNHNS and SASEGT. CDR3 protein: CASAPDWGGGYTF. The CDR3 DNA reads TGTGCCAGCGCCCCGGACTGGGGAGGGGGCTACACCTTC.

The V and J genes are TRBV6-5 and TRBJ1-1, with D possibly matching TRBD1 (5 bases). The CDR3 totals 12 residues. Trimming removed 7 bases at V and 1 base at J, with 7 bases between. Germline CDR1 reads MNHEY; CDR2 reads SVGAGI. CDR3 sequence: CASNDRNTEAFF. CDR3 in DNA: TGTGCCAGCAACGACAGGAACACTGAAGCTTTCTTT.

In this sample, this clone turned up once. The rearrangement uses TRBV2 and TRBJ2-5; perhaps TRBD1 as D (5 bases). Germline-derived CDR1 and CDR2 are SNHLY and FYNNEI. This CDR3 has 12 residues. Trimming cost V 6 bases and J 5 bases, with 10 bases left between them. The CDR3 loop reads CASRGLGETQYF. CDR3 nucleotides: TGTGCCAGCAGGGGGCTAGGGGAGACCCAGTACTTC.

This chain links TRBV5-1 with TRBJ1-5; tentatively, D is TRBD1 (5 bases). V was trimmed by 4 bases and J by 0 bases, leaving 5 bases between them. The V gene's germline CDR1 is SGHRS and CDR2 YFSETQ. CDR3 size: 13 residues. CDR3 in amino acids: CASSQGSNQPQHF. The DNA for the CDR3 is TGCGCCAGCAGCCAGGGTAGCAATCAGCCCCAGCATTTT.

The CDR3 coding sequence is TGTGCCAGCAGTGTGGGGGGAGATACGCAGTATTTT. It translates to CASSVGGDTQYF. V gene TRBV27 combines with J gene TRBJ2-3, with a tentative D call TRBD2 (6 bases). Trimming pared 5 bases from V and 5 bases from J, leaving 8 bases between. Germline lookup yields CDR1 MNHEY and CDR2 SMNVEV (reference sequence). This CDR3 region has 12 residues.

In this sample, this clone turned up once. The V gene is TRBV9, the J gene TRBJ1-2; TRBD1 is a possible D gene (6 bases). The CDR3 length is 15 residues. The V and J ends lost 0 bases and 4 bases respectively, with 13 bases between them. Germline V gives CDR1 SGDLS, CDR2 YYNGEE. For the CDR3, the DNA is TGTGCCAGCAGCGTAGTGACAGGACCGATCTATGGCTACACCTTC. It specifies CASSVVTGPIYGYTF.

The chain recombines TRBV11-3 with TRBJ1-1; D gene uncertain. The CDR3 has 12 residues. The germline V gene encodes CDR1 SGHNT and CDR2 YENEEA. Trimming left V 5 bases short and J 5 bases short, with 9 bases between. The DNA of the CDR3 is TGTGCCAGCAGCCTTGACGGGACTGAAGCTTTCTTT. This gives the protein CASSLDGTEAFF.

The rearrangement links TRBV7-9 to TRBJ1-4; D is possibly TRBD1 (6 bases). Germline V gene lookup returns CDR1 SEHNR and CDR2 FQNEAQ (reference sequence). The CDR3 is 14 residues long. Deletions cut 4 bases from V and 5 bases from J, with 11 bases between. CDR3 nucleotides: TGTGCCAGCAGCTGGGGGACACACAATGAAAAACTGTTTTTT. It is translated as CASSWGTHNEKLFF.

The chain combines TRBV27 with TRBJ2-7; 7 bases fit TRBD2. Germline V gives CDR1 MNHEY, CDR2 SMNVEV (reference sequence). CDR3 length equals 14 residues. V was clipped by 2 bases and J by 5 bases; unmatched bases: 6. CDR3 sequence: CASSLKGGRNEQYF. DNA of the CDR3: TGTGCCAGCAGTTTAAAGGGCGGGAGAAACGAGCAGTACTTC.

The chain is built from TRBV28 and TRBJ1-2; D not resolved. The length of the CDR3 is 14 residues. CDR1 is MDHEN, CDR2 SYDVKM, per germline. Trimming cost V 3 bases and J 5 bases, with 13 bases left between them. The CDR3 DNA reads TGTGCCAGCAGTTTTATTGACGGGAATTATGGCTACACCTTC. It translates to CASSFIDGNYGYTF.

This chain uses TRBV6-5 with TRBJ2-1; 8 positions match TRBD2. Germline CDR1 is MNHEY and CDR2 is SVGAGI. The J segment lost 8 bases and the V segment lost 0 bases, leaving 6 bases of the junction unmatched. The CDR3 length is 15 residues. Written as DNA, the CDR3 is TGTGCCAGCAGTTACTCGAGCGGGGGATGGTATGAGCAGTTCTTC. Its protein is CASSYSSGGWYEQFF.

The chain couples TRBV29-1 to TRBJ2-7, with TRBD1 as a possible D gene (8 bases). Germline values: CDR1 SQVTM, CDR2 ANQGSEA. Trimming pared 2 bases from V and 7 bases from J, leaving 15 bases between. The CDR3 is made up of 13 amino acids. CDR3 sequence: CSVETDRGGEQYF. CDR3 nucleotides: TGCAGCGTTGAAACCGACAGGGGAGGGGAGCAGTACTTC.

The chain combines TRBV9 with TRBJ1-1; 9 nucleotides agree with TRBD1. Germline assignment: CDR1 SGDLS and CDR2 YYNGEE. Losses at the gene ends were 2 bases for V and 10 bases for J; bases not matched to a gene: 6. The CDR3 spans 13 residues. This CDR3 reads CASSVGTGYVAFF. Written as DNA, the CDR3 is TGTGCCAGCAGCGTCGGGACAGGGTATGTAGCTTTCTTT.

The rearrangement joins TRBV4-1 to TRBJ2-7, with 8 bases matching TRBD2. The CDR3 has 18 residues. V lost 0 bases to trimming and J lost 0 bases; unmatched junction nucleotides: 10. Germline CDR1 MGHRA, CDR2 YSYEKL. The CDR3 nucleotides are TGCGCCAGCAGCCAAGATCTTCGTGGCAGCGGGAGCTCCTACGAGCAGTACTTC. Translating gives CASSQDLRGSGSSYEQYF.

The chain has TRBV5-1 and TRBJ2-3, with D tentatively TRBD2 (6 bases). Deletions cut 2 bases from V and 0 bases from J, with 19 bases between. The CDR3 is 18 amino acids. The germline gives CDR1 SGHRS, CDR2 YFSETQ. The CDR3, as DNA: TGCGCCAGCAGCTTCCTGGGGGGATCGCGTTCGAGCACAGATACGCAGTATTTT. Translating it yields CASSFLGGSRSSTDTQYF. Full variable domain (remainder filled in from reference TRBV5-1 and TRBJ2-3): KAGVTQTPRYLIKTRGQQVTLSCSPISGHRSVSWYQQTPGQGLQFLFEYFSETQRNKGNFPGRFSGRQFSNSRSEMNVSTLELGDSALYLCASSFLGGSRSSTDTQYFGPGTRLTVL.

In its sample, this clone was seen once. The chain combines TRBV9 with TRBJ2-7, with 7 nucleotides matching TRBD2. With 4 bases clipped from V and 3 bases from J, the junction kept 7 bases outside the gene matches. Germline CDR1 SGDLS, CDR2 YYNGEE. The CDR3 consists of 14 residues. The CDR3: CASSLSGGFYEQYF. The DNA for the CDR3 is TGTGCCAGCAGCCTTTCGGGAGGATTCTACGAGCAGTACTTC.

This chain uses TRBV9 with TRBJ2-1, with 11 bases aligning to TRBD2. The J segment lost 5 bases and the V segment lost 4 bases, leaving 11 bases of the junction unmatched. Germline CDR1 reads SGDLS; CDR2 reads YYNGEE. The CDR3 is made up of 17 amino acids. The CDR3 nucleotides read TGTGCCAGCAGCCCCACCTTAGCGGGAGGGCCCCACAATGAGCAGTTCTTC. This codes for CASSPTLAGGPHNEQFF.

The chain joins TRBV7-3 to TRBJ2-5, with D unresolved. Germline CDR1 and CDR2: SGHTA and FQGTGA. Deletions cut 2 bases from V and 2 bases from J, with 6 bases between. This CDR3 spans 13 amino acids. Here the CDR3 DNA reads TGTGCCAGCAGCTTATATTCTCAAGAGACCCAGTACTTC. Amino acids: CASSLYSQETQYF.

The genes are TRBV4-3 and TRBJ1-5; D might be TRBD1 (6 bases). This CDR3 region has 17 residues. Trimming removed 0 bases from V and 5 bases from J, with 17 bases in between. The germline gives CDR1 LGHNA, CDR2 YSLEER. The CDR3: CASSQETPGEGDQPQHF. The CDR3 DNA sequence: TGCGCCAGCAGCCAAGAAACCCCGGGGGAGGGGGATCAGCCCCAGCATTTT.

This rearrangement joins TRBV7-9 to TRBJ2-3; 11 nucleotides agree with TRBD2. Germline assignment: CDR1 SEHNR and CDR2 FQNEAQ (reference sequence). The length of the CDR3 is 14 residues. J gave up 4 bases and V 6 bases, and 3 bases lay outside the gene matches. The CDR3: CASRQGLAADTQYF. CDR3 in DNA: TGTGCCAGCAGGCAGGGACTAGCGGCAGATACGCAGTATTTT.

The chain links TRBV20-1 to TRBJ2-3, with D hard to call. Trimming removed 1 base at V and 7 bases at J, with 6 bases between. This CDR3 contains 11 residues. Germline V lookup: CDR1 DFQATT, CDR2 SNEGSKA (reference sequence). CDR3: CSARVSNTQYF. In DNA, the CDR3 is TGCAGTGCTAGAGTCAGTAATACGCAGTATTTT.